These 9 T cell receptor beta chains were all obtained from the same sample, sequenced in a study of blood T cell repertoires in COVID-19. The protocol was immunoSEQ multiplex PCR, while the TCRdb copy is restricted to in-frame clones and leaves out a portion. This sample yields 150,000 to 200,000 clones, of which roughly four fifths are seen a single time; roughly 3% belongs to the top ten. Specimen: peripheral blood. These receptors were taken from a human donor with acute or convalescent COVID-19. The donor label of this sample is uncertain.

The count of this clone is one. The J gene is TRBJ2-5, the V gene TRBV5-1; 7 bases agree with TRBD2. This CDR3 region has 16 residues. Germline CDR1 reads SGHRS; CDR2 reads YFSETQ. The V segment lost 4 bases and the J segment 4 bases; nucleotides outside the gene matches: 13. The CDR3 is CASSPAPGTGGETQYF. The CDR3 bases are TGCGCCAGCAGCCCGGCCCCAGGGACGGGGGGAGAGACCCAGTACTTC.

The V call is TRBV6-4, the J call TRBJ1-4, with 8 bases aligning to TRBD1. V lost 6 bases to trimming and J lost 7 bases; unmatched junction nucleotides: 7. Germline assignment: CDR1 MRHNA and CDR2 SNTAGT. The CDR3 length is 14 residues. The CDR3 region is CASSLDRESEKLFF. CDR3 nucleotide sequence: TGTGCCAGCAGCCTGGACAGGGAAAGTGAAAAACTGTTTTTT.

This rearrangement joins TRBV27 to TRBJ2-7; D may be TRBD2 (5 bases). V was cut by 3 bases and J by 7 bases, with 10 bases left in between. CDR3 size: 12 residues. The germline V gene has CDR1 MNHEY and CDR2 SMNVEV (reference sequence). This CDR3 reads CASSFLGSEQYF. CDR3 nucleotides: TGTGCCAGCAGTTTCTTGGGGAGTGAGCAGTACTTC.

The V call is TRBV2, the J call TRBJ2-5; D possibly corresponds to TRBD2 (6 bases). V lost 3 bases and J 10 bases, leaving 15 bases between the germline ends. The CDR3 contains 13 residues. Germline V gene sequence: CDR1 SNHLY, CDR2 FYNNEI. CDR3 coding DNA: TGTGCCAGCAGTGAGGAGGGACCATTGGGCCAGTACTTC. This sequence encodes CASSEEGPLGQYF.

The V and J genes are TRBV27 and TRBJ2-1; 7 positions match TRBD2. The V and J ends lost 3 bases and 8 bases, in that order; junction bases with no gene match: 13. The germline gives CDR1 MNHEY, CDR2 SMNVEV (reference sequence). The CDR3 is 16 amino acids. CDR3 sequence reads: CASSFIGAGVVDEQFF. In nucleotides, the CDR3 is TGTGCCAGCAGTTTCATAGGGGCGGGGGTTGTGGATGAGCAGTTCTTC.

The chain joins TRBV19 to TRBJ2-7, with D unclear. The ends were cut back, 1 base at V and 1 base at J, with 8 bases in the middle. The CDR3 is made up of 14 amino acids. The germline V gene encodes CDR1 LNHDA and CDR2 SQIVND (reference sequence). CDR3 DNA: TGTGCCAGTAGTATAGGTGGCAGGTCCTACGAGCAGTACTTC. It is translated as CASSIGGRSYEQYF.

The chain joins TRBV19 to TRBJ1-5; 7 bases map to TRBD1. Unmatched junction bases numbered 7, after V lost 6 bases and J lost 2 bases. The CDR3 covers 15 residues. Germline-derived CDR1 and CDR2 are LNHDA and SQIVND (reference sequence). CDR3 bases: TGTGCCAGTAGGGCTCCAGGGGGAGGCAATCAGCCCCAGCATTTT. It yields the protein CASRAPGGGNQPQHF.

Only one count was recorded for this clone. The V and J genes are TRBV6-5 and TRBJ1-6, with 7 bases identical to TRBD1. CDR1 and CDR2 (germline): MNHEY, SVGAGI. The CDR3 totals 15 residues. The V and J ends lost 4 bases and 6 bases, in that order; junction bases with no gene match: 6. The DNA for the CDR3 is TGTGCCAGCAGTTCACCGGGACAGCTTAATTCACCCCTCCACTTT. Translation: CASSSPGQLNSPLHF.

The rearrangement joins TRBV11-1 to TRBJ1-1; D perhaps matches TRBD1 (5 bases). Trimming cost V 4 bases and J 8 bases, with 23 bases left between them. CDR1 and CDR2 (germline): SGHAT, FQDESV (reference sequence). The CDR3 totals 16 residues. As DNA, the CDR3 is TGTGCCAGCAGCTCCCCCGTGGCCGGGGGGGTTGTAGAAGCTTTCTTT. Its translation is CASSSPVAGGVVEAFF.